The sequence of this T cell receptor (beta chain) was determined in a study of blood T cell repertoires in COVID-19. The germline gives CDR1 SGHTA, CDR2 FQGNSA. The CDR3 contains 15 residues. V lost 3 bases to trimming and J lost 7 bases; unmatched junction nucleotides: 8. The assay was immunoSEQ multiplex PCR, and TCRdb's table has in-frame clones only and misses some. Of some 200,000 clones in the sample, 86% were seen once. V and J are TRBV7-2 and TRBJ2-7; 11 bases match TRBD2. This TCR was recovered from an elderly man with acute or convalescent COVID-19. Sequenced input: peripheral blood. In DNA, the CDR3 is TGTGCCAGCAGCTTTGCCTTAGCGGGAGGGGGTGAGCAGTACTTC. Protein: CASSFALAGGGEQYF. Based on the CDR3 plus reference TRBV7-2 and TRBJ2-7, the full variable domain is GAGVSQSPSNKVTEKGKDVELRCDPISGHTALYWYRQSLGQGLEFLIYFQGNSAPDKSGLPSDRFSAERTGGSVSTLTIQRTQQEDSAVYLCASSFALAGGGEQYFGPGTRLTVT.